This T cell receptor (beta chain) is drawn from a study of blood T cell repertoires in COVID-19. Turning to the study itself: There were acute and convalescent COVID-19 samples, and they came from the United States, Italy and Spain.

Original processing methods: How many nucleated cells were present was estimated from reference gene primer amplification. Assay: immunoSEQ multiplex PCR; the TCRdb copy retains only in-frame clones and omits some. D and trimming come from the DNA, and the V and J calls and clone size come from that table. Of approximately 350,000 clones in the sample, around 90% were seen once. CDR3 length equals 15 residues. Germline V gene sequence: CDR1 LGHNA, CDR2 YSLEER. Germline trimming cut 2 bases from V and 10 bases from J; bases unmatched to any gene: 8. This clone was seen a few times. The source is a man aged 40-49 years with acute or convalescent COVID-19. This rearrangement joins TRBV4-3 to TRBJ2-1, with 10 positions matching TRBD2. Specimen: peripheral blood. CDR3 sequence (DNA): TGCGCCAGCAGCCAATCTCAGCGGGGGGGTAGCGAGCAGTTCTTC. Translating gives CASSQSQRGGSEQFF.